This note documents a single TCR beta chain sequence. The antigen remains undetermined. The same CDR3 is also encoded by other DNA sequences in this sample. Reverse transcription of all isolated RNA meant that expressed TCRB transcripts were sequenced. Data came from immunoSEQ multiplex PCR; TCRdb stores just in-frame clones and leaves some out. The sample has hundreds of thousands of clones; roughly 12% are singletons. This sample was included in a study of beta chain features in type 1 diabetes. Whole-study context: Healthy donors and patients had similar age, gender and cell yields. Study results and caveats: Patients with type 1 diabetes showed fewer VDJ junction insertions and more deletions. Within each of all four CD4+ subsets, Type 1 diabetes patients had TCRB CDR3s that were moderately but significantly shorter.

The length of the CDR3 is 11 residues. V was trimmed by 3 bases and J by 6 bases, leaving 2 bases between them. The germline CDR1 and CDR2 sequences are ENHRY and SYGVKD. The V gene is TRBV10-3, the J gene TRBJ2-2; no clear D. Specimen: naive CD4+ T cells from blood. The sequence was obtained from a man in his late teens or twenties with type 1 diabetes. CDR3 nucleotides: TGTGCCATCAGTGAACCCGGGGAGCTGTTTTTT. Protein: CAISEPGELFF.